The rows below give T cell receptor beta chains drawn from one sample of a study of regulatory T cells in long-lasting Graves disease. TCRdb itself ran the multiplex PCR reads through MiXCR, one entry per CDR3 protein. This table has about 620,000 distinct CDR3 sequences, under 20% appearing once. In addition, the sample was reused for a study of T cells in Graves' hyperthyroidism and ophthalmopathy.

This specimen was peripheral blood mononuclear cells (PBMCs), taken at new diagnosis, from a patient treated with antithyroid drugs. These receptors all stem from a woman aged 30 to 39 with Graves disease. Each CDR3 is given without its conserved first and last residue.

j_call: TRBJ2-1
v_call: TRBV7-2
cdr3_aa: ASSRSSLAGGQF

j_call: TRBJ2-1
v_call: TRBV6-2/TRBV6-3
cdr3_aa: ASSYSTQEVSYNEQF

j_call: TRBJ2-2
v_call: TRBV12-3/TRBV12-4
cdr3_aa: AGSDTGELF

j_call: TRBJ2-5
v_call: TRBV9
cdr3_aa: ASSVGASRETQY

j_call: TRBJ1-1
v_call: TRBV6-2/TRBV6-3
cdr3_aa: ASSYTTGPNTEAF

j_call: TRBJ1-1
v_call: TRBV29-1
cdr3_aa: SVESFRADQNTEAF

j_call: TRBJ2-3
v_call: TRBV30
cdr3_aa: AWKRDADTQY

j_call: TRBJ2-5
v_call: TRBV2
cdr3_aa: ASSEAGRETQY

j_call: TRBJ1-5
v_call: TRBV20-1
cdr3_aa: SAGTGGQPQH

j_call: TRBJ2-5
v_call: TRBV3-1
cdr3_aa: ASRSPTVGETQY

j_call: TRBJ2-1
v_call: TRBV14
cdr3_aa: ASSRHDTGGSYNEQF

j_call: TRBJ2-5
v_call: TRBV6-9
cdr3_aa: ASSYSSGQETQY

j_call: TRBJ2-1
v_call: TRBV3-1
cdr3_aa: ASMQVGEQF

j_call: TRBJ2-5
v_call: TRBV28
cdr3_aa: ASSSGPETQY

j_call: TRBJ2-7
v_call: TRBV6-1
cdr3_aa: ASDSASGTYEQY

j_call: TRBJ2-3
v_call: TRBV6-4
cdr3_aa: ASSRQVRDTQY

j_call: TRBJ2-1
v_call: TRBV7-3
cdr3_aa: ASSSGTGSYNEQF

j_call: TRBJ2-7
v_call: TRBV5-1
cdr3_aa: ASSFTTGSYEQY

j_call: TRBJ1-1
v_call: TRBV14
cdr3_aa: ASSQDRGVVAF

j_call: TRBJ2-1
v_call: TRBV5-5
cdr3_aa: ASSFLAGGEQF

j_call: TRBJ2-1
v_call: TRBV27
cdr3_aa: ASNSWGGGEDEQF

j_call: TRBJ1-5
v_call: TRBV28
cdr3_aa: ASCEFYSNQPQH

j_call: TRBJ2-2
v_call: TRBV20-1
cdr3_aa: NAFFGQGAGELF

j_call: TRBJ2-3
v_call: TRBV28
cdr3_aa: ASSGHGKAWTDTQY

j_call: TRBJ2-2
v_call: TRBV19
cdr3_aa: ASSQGRNTGELF

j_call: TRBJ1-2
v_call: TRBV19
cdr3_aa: ASSIRQGTNYGYT

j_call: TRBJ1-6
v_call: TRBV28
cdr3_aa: ASSYAGSLLSQ

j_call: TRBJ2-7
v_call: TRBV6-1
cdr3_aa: ASMPTRDVNEQY

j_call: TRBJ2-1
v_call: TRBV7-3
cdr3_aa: ASSSMTSRSSYNEQF

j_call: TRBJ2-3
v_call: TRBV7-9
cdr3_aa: ASSLIGPSGGTDTQY

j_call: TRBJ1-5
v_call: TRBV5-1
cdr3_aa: ASSLGGIGDQPQH

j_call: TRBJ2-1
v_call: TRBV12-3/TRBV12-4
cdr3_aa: ASTASGRSYNEQF

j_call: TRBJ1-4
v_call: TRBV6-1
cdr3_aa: ASRESGVVEEKLF

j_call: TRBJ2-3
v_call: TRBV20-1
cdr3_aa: SAQTTELAGGTDTQY

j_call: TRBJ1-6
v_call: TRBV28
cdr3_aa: ASSTRGIRSPLH

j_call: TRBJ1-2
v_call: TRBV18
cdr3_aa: ASSPPISERVGYT

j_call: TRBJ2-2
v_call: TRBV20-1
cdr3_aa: SAREQPAGELF

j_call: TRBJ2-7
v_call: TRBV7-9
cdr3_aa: ASSPTGGGQGY

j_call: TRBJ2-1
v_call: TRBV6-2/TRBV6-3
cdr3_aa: ASGSVASGHNEQF

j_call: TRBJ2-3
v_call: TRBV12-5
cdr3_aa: ASQDTDTQY

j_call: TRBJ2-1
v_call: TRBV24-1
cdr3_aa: ATSDSPGKRYNEQF